This T cell receptor beta chain was found in a study of T cell repertoires in cytomegalovirus infection. Study in general: An indication of both CMV infection and matching HLA type came from public TCR beta signatures. General observations from the study: Summed frequency of shared TCR beta families picked out CMV carriers who also had the relevant HLA. The study found HLA-C-restricted CMV-specific TCR beta clonotypes dominating the ex vivo response.

In TCRdb, the reads were re-called with MiXCR into one record per CDR3 protein. The data show some 57,000 distinct CDR3 sequences, around 34% seen once. Regarding this clonotype: Its specificity is unknown.

The length of the CDR3 is 13 residues. Between the trimmed V and J ends, which lost 2 bases and 7 bases, there was a span of 10 bases. Germline CDR1 and CDR2: SGHRS and YFSETQ. The TCR originated in a human donor in good health (CMV status not recorded). Some clones in this sample may be carry-over from other donors' samples. Sequencing was done on a sample of PBMCs, sequenced either directly or after in vitro stimulation (not recorded which). V usage is TRBV5-1 and J usage is TRBJ1-5; maybe TRBD1 (5 bases). The CDR3 loop is CASSFGGKQPQHF. In DNA, the CDR3 is TGCGCCAGCAGCTTTGGGGGAAAACAGCCCCAGCATTTT.